Listed here are 22 T cell receptor beta chains from one sample, sequenced in a study of shared clonotypes between healthy human individuals. Naivety among CD8 cells was defined by CD45RO negativity and positive CCR7 selection, thereby excluding terminally differentiated effector memory CD45RA+ cells. Some clones are missing from TCRdb's copy, which holds only in-frame ones; the method was immunoSEQ multiplex PCR. The sample lists about 2.2 million clones, around 93% seen once, with more than 1.5% in the top ten. Sequencing was done on a sample of naive CD8+ T cells from PBMCs. The receptors derive from a man between 18 and 35 years old in good health. Some clones in this sample may be carry-over from other donors' samples.

The CDR3 spells CASSFGPGTGLHTIYF. The DNA for the CDR3 is TGTGCCAGCAGTTTTGGGCCCGGGACAGGGCTTCACACCATATATTTT. The chain links TRBV28 to TRBJ1-3, with 9 bases fitting TRBD1. Germline V gives CDR1 MDHEN, CDR2 SYDVKM. The CDR3 covers 16 residues. Trimming removed 3 bases from V and 8 bases from J; junction bases left unmatched: 11.

This chain uses TRBV15 with TRBJ2-4; D assignment may be TRBD1 or TRBD2 (5 bases each). CDR1 is LNHNV, CDR2 YYDKDF, per germline (reference sequence). V gave up 6 bases and J gave up 0 bases, with 12 bases separating them. The CDR3 has 15 amino acids. CDR3 protein: CATRGTDVAKNIQYF. DNA for the CDR3: TGTGCCACCAGAGGGACCGACGTAGCCAAAAACATTCAGTACTTC.

This rearrangement joins TRBV14 to TRBJ2-3, with TRBD2 matching 8 bases. The length of the CDR3 is 15 residues. Germline CDR1 SGHDN, CDR2 FVKESK. Trimming removed 3 bases from V and 0 bases from J; junction bases left unmatched: 2. The chain's CDR3 is CASSQTGGSTDTQYF. The CDR3, as DNA: TGTGCCAGCAGCCAGACGGGAGGGAGCACAGATACGCAGTATTTT.

The chain employs TRBV2 and TRBJ2-5; TRBD2 matches 11 bases. Germline-derived CDR1 and CDR2 are SNHLY and FYNNEI. The CDR3 totals 15 residues. V lost 8 bases to trimming and J lost 5 bases; unmatched junction nucleotides: 10. CDR3 nucleotide sequence: TGTGCCAGCCTCGATTTAGCGGGAGGGTTGGAGACCCAGTACTTC. Its protein is CASLDLAGGLETQYF.

V usage is TRBV5-5 and J usage is TRBJ2-7; 8 bases line up with TRBD1. The germline V gene has CDR1 SGHKS and CDR2 YYEKEE (reference sequence). This CDR3 region has 12 residues. The V gene end was trimmed by 4 bases and the J gene end by 6 bases; junction bases not matched to a gene: 3. The CDR3 is CASSPRGLEQYF. CDR3 in DNA: TGTGCCAGCAGCCCCAGGGGGCTCGAGCAGTACTTC.

This chain uses TRBV11-2 with TRBJ2-7, with 7 bases fitting TRBD2. The V segment lost 3 bases and the J segment 6 bases; nucleotides outside the gene matches: 17. Germline V gives CDR1 SGHAT, CDR2 FQNNGV. CDR3 size: 17 residues. The CDR3 here is CASSFVRGGSPLGEQYF. The CDR3 DNA is TGTGCCAGCAGCTTTGTTCGAGGCGGGAGCCCCCTAGGCGAGCAGTACTTC.

The chain is built from TRBV7-8 and TRBJ1-1; D is uncertain. The V gene lost 3 bases and the J gene lost 7 bases, with 12 bases spanning the gap. The CDR3 extends over 13 amino acids. Per germline, CDR1 SGHVS and CDR2 FQNEAQ. The CDR3: CASSFNIKFEAFF. DNA for the CDR3: TGTGCCAGCAGCTTTAATATCAAGTTTGAAGCTTTCTTT.

The chain recombines TRBV7-2 with TRBJ1-2; no definite D call. Trimming took off 6 bases at V and 0 bases at J, with 8 bases between the two ends. This CDR3 is 13 amino acids long. Germline CDR1 is SGHTA and CDR2 is FQGNSA. This CDR3 is CASRKIPNYGYTF. The CDR3 nucleotides are TGTGCCAGCAGGAAAATTCCTAACTATGGCTACACCTTC.

CDR3 sequence (DNA): TGCGCCAGCAGCCCCCAGGCAGGGTGGCTTGGGGGGGGGTCCAGTGAAAAACTGTTTTTT. This encodes CASSPQAGWLGGGSSEKLFF. The V gene is TRBV5-1, the J gene TRBJ1-4; tentatively, D is TRBD1 (5 bases). Germline CDR1 is SGHRS and CDR2 is YFSETQ. The length of the CDR3 is 20 residues. Trimming took 4 bases from V and 7 from J, leaving 32 bases between them.

This clone was recorded once. At the DNA level, this CDR3 is encoded by other sequences in the same sample as well. For the CDR3, the DNA is TGCGCCAGCAGCTTGGCCAGGACTAGCGGGAGCTCCTACGAGCAGTACTTC. It yields the protein CASSLARTSGSSYEQYF. The chain joins TRBV5-1 to TRBJ2-7, with TRBD2 matching 13 bases. CDR1 and CDR2 from the germline V gene are SGHRS and YFSETQ. The V and J ends lost 0 bases and 0 bases, in that order; junction bases with no gene match: 3. CDR3 length: 17 residues.

The chain combines TRBV4-2 with TRBJ2-3; 10 positions match TRBD2. This CDR3 has 17 residues. The V and J ends lost 0 bases and 0 bases, in that order; junction bases with no gene match: 3. Germline-derived CDR1 and CDR2 are LGHNA and YNFKEQ. The CDR3 DNA reads as TGTGCCAGCAGCCAAGATCAACTAGCGGGGAGCACAGATACGCAGTATTTT. Translation: CASSQDQLAGSTDTQYF.

The rearrangement uses TRBV9 and TRBJ2-6; possible D gene TRBD2, 6 bases. CDR3 size: 17 residues. Germline V gives CDR1 SGDLS, CDR2 YYNGEE. V lost 1 base, J lost 0 bases, and 11 bases lay in between. The CDR3 loop is CASSVRDFSSGANVLTF. CDR3 DNA sequence: TGTGCCAGCAGCGTAAGGGACTTTAGCTCTGGGGCCAACGTCCTGACTTTC.

The rearrangement uses TRBV27 and TRBJ2-7; D uncertain. Germline CDR1 reads MNHEY; CDR2 reads SMNVEV (reference sequence). The V and J ends lost 6 bases and 4 bases respectively, with 13 bases between them. The CDR3 is made up of 13 amino acids. The CDR3 sequence is CASRGTTSYEQYF. CDR3 coding DNA: TGTGCCAGCAGAGGTACGACCTCGTACGAGCAGTACTTC.

The chain's CDR3 is CASSPDNRYGYTF. The CDR3 region has the DNA TGTGCCAGCAGCCCGGACAACCGCTATGGCTACACCTTC. The chain combines TRBV5-8 with TRBJ1-2, with D perhaps matching TRBD1 (5 bases). Trimming left V 4 bases short and J 4 bases short, with 11 bases between. The CDR3 consists of 13 residues. In germline, CDR1 is SGHTS, CDR2 YDEGEE.

The rearrangement links TRBV30 to TRBJ2-1; 11 nucleotides match TRBD1. With 1 base clipped from V and 3 bases from J, the junction kept 2 bases outside the gene matches. The length of the CDR3 is 15 residues. Germline CDR1 GTSNPN, CDR2 SVGIG (reference sequence). The CDR3 DNA sequence: TGTGCCTGGAGTGCCGGGACAGGGGGCTACAATGAGCAGTTCTTC. Protein product: CAWSAGTGGYNEQFF.

This sequence joins TRBV23-1 and TRBJ2-5, with D perhaps being TRBD1 or TRBD2 (5 bases each). TRBV23-1 is an ORF, with its function uncertain. This CDR3 has 16 residues. The V and J ends lost 2 bases and 3 bases respectively, with 16 bases between them. The CDR3 bases are TGCGCCAGCAGTCAACCGAACCGGGACGGAGAAGAGACCCAGTACTTC. Translating gives CASSQPNRDGEETQYF.

The CDR3 reads CASSLRGEEGYTF. CDR3 sequence (DNA): TGTGCCAGCAGTTTAAGGGGAGAGGAGGGCTACACCTTC. This chain connects TRBV27 to TRBJ1-2; D may be TRBD1 (5 bases). Germline V gene sequence: CDR1 MNHEY, CDR2 SMNVEV (reference sequence). The CDR3 contains 13 residues. Between the trimmed V and J ends, which lost 2 bases and 8 bases, there was a span of 12 bases.

The chain carries TRBV21-1 and TRBJ1-1; the table's D call TRBD1 went unverified against the DNA. TRBV21-1 is a pseudogene. The CDR3 spans 17 residues. The CDR3 here is CASSKRQSAFMNTEAFF. CDR3 sequence (DNA): TGTGCCAGCAGCAAGAGACAGTCCGCGTTCATGAACACTGAAGCTTTCTTT.

The rearrangement uses TRBV9 and TRBJ2-7; D gene uncertain. Trimming removed 2 bases at V and 5 bases at J, with 14 bases between. The CDR3 loop spans 14 amino acids. CDR1 is SGDLS, CDR2 YYNGEE, per germline. The CDR3: CASSVSGLPHEQYF. The CDR3 nucleotides read TGTGCCAGCAGCGTCAGTGGCCTCCCCCACGAGCAGTACTTC.

The chain joins TRBV27 to TRBJ2-1, with TRBD1 matching over 10 bases. Germline-derived CDR1 and CDR2 are MNHEY and SMNVEV (reference sequence). This CDR3 has 18 residues. V shed 3 bases and J 8 bases; nucleotides not matched to a gene: 16. CDR3 sequence: CASSFLPGQGPMGDEQFF. As DNA, the CDR3 is TGTGCCAGCAGTTTTTTGCCGGGACAGGGGCCTATGGGGGATGAGCAGTTCTTC.

The chain uses TRBV7-6 and TRBJ2-7; TRBD2 agrees at 7 bases. This CDR3 contains 14 residues. Per germline, CDR1 SGHVS and CDR2 FNYEAQ. J lost 5 bases, V lost 1 base, and 5 bases had no gene match. The CDR3 nucleotides are TGTGCCAGCAGCTTAGTAGGCGGGAGTAACGAGCAGTACTTC. Protein: CASSLVGGSNEQYF. The whole variable domain, remainder taken from reference TRBV7-6 and TRBJ2-7, is GAGVSQSPRYKVTKRGQDVALRCDPISGHVSLYWYRQALGQGPEFLTYFNYEAQQDKSGLPNDRFSAERPEGSISTLTIQRTEQRDSAMYRCASSLVGGSNEQYFGPGTRLTVT.

The chain recombines TRBV27 with TRBJ2-7; a possible D gene is TRBD2 (5 bases). CDR1 and CDR2 (germline): MNHEY, SMNVEV (reference sequence). This CDR3 has 13 amino acids. Trimming shortened V by 6 bases and J by 1 base, and 10 bases separated the two germline ends. The CDR3 nucleotides read TGTGCCAGCAGCCGCACTAGGTCCTACGAGCAGTACTTC. Its translation: CASSRTRSYEQYF.